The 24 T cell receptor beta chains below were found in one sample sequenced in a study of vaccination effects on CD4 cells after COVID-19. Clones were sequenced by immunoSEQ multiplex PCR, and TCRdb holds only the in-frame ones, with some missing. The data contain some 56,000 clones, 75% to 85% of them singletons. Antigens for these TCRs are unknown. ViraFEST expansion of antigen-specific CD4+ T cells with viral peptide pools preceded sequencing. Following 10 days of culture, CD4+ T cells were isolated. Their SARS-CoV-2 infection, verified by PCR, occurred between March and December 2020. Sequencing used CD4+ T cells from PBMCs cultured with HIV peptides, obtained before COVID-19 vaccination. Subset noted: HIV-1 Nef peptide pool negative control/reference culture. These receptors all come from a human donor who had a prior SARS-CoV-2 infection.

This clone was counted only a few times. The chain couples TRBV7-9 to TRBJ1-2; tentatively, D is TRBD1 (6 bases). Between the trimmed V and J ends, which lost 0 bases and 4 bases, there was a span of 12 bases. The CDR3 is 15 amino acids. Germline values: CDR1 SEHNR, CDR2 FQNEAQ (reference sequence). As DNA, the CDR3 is TGTGCCAGCAGCTTAGCGCTAGGGGGGAGCTATGGCTACACCTTC. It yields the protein CASSLALGGSYGYTF.

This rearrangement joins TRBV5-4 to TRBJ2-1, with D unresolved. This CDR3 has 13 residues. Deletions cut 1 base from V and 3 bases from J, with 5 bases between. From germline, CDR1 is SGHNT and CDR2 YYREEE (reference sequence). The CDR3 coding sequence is TGTGCCAGCAGCTTGAGTAGCTACAATGAGCAGTTCTTC. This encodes CASSLSSYNEQFF.

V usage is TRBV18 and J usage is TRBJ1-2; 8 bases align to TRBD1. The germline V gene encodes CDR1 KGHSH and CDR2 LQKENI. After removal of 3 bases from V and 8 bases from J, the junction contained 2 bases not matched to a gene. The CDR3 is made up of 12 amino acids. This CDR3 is CASSPTGEGYTF. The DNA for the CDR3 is TGTGCCAGCTCACCGACAGGGGAGGGCTACACCTTC.

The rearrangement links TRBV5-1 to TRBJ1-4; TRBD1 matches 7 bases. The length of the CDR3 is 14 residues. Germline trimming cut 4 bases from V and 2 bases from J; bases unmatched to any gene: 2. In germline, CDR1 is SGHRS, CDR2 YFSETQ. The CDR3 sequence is CASSTQGTNEKLFF. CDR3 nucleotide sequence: TGCGCCAGCAGCACACAGGGGACTAATGAAAAACTGTTTTTT.

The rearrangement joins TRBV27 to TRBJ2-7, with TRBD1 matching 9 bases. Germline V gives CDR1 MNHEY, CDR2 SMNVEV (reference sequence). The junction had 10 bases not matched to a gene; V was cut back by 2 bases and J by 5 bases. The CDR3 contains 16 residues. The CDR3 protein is CASSLIGQGIFHEQYF. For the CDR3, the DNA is TGTGCCAGCAGTTTAATCGGACAGGGGATTTTCCACGAGCAGTACTTC.

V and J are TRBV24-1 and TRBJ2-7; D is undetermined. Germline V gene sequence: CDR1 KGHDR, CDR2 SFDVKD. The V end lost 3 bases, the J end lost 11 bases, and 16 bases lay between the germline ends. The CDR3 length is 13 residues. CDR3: CATSDGPLGAEYF. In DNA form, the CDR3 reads TGTGCCACCAGTGATGGCCCCTTAGGCGCGGAGTACTTC.

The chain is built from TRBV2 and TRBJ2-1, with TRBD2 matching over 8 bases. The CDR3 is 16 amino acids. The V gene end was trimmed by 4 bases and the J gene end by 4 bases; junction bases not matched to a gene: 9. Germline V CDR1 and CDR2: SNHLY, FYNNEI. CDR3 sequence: CASSGLVASGYNEQFF. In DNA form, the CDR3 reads TGTGCCAGCAGTGGCCTTGTTGCTAGCGGGTACAATGAGCAGTTCTTC.

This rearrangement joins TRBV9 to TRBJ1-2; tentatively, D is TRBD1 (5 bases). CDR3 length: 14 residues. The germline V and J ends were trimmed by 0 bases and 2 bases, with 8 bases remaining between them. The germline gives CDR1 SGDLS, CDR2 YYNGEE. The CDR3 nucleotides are TGTGCCAGCAGCGTAGGGCAGGGAAACTATGGCTACACCTTC. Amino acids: CASSVGQGNYGYTF. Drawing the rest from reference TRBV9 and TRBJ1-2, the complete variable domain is DSGVTQTPKHLITATGQRVTLRCSPRSGDLSVYWYQQSLDQGLQFLIQYYNGEERAKGNILERFSAQQFPDLHSELNLSSLELGDSALYFCASSVGQGNYGYTFGSGTRLTVV.

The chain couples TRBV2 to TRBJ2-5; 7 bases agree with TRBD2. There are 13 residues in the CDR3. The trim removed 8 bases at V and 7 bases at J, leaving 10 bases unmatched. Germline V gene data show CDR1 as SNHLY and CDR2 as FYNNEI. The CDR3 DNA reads TGTGCCAGCGGGGACGGTTGGGGGGGGACCCAGTACTTC. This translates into CASGDGWGGTQYF.

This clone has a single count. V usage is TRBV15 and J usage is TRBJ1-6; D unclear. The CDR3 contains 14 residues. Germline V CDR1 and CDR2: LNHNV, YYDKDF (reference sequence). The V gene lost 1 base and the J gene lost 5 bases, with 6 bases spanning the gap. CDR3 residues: CATSRARNNSPLHF. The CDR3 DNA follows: TGTGCCACCAGCAGAGCACGGAATAATTCACCCCTCCACTTT.

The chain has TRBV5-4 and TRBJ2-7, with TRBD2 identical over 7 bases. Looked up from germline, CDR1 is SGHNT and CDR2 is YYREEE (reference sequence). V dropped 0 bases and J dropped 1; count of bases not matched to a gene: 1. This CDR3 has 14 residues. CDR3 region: CASSLELASYEQYF. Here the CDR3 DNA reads TGTGCCAGCAGCTTGGAACTAGCGTCCTACGAGCAGTACTTC.

DNA of the CDR3: TGCGCCAGCAGCAACGGGGGAGCAGGGGAGTACGAGCAGTACTTC. This codes for CASSNGGAGEYEQYF. The chain uses TRBV5-1 and TRBJ2-7; D may be TRBD1 or TRBD2 (6 bases each). V lost 4 bases and J 4 bases, leaving 18 bases between the germline ends. Germline values: CDR1 SGHRS, CDR2 YFSETQ. The CDR3 is 15 amino acids.

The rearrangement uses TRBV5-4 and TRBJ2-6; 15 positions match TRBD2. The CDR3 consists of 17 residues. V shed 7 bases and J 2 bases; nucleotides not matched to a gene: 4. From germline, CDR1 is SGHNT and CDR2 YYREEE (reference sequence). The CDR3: CASGGLAGGPGANVLTF. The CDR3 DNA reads TGTGCCAGCGGTGGACTAGCGGGAGGGCCTGGGGCCAACGTCCTGACTTTC.

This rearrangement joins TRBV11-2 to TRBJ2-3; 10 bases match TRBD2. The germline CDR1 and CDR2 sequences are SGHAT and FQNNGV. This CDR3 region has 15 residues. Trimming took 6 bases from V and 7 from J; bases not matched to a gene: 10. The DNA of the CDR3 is TGTGCCAGCAGTCTAGGCAGCGGGAGGGCTCATACGCAGTATTTT. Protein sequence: CASSLGSGRAHTQYF.

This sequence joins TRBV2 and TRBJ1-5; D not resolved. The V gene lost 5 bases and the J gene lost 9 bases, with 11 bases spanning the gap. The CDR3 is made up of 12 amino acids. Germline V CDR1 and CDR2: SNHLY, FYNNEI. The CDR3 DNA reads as TGTGCCAGCAGTCAACTTGCGTGGCCCCAGCATTTT. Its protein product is CASSQLAWPQHF.

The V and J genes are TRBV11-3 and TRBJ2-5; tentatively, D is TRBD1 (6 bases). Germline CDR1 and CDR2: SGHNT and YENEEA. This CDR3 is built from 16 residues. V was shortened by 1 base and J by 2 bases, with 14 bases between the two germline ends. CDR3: CASSLVQGAPQETQYF. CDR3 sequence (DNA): TGTGCCAGCAGCTTAGTACAGGGCGCCCCACAAGAGACCCAGTACTTC. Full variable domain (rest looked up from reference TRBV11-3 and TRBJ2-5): EAGVVQSPRYKIIEKKQPVAFWCNPISGHNTLYWYLQNLGQGPELLIRYENEEAVDDSQLPKDRFSAERLKGVDSTLKIQPAELGDSAVYLCASSLVQGAPQETQYFGPGTRLLVL.

Here the CDR3 reads CASSDVSGGADTQYF. CDR3 DNA sequence: TGTGCCAGCAGTGATGTGTCAGGGGGCGCAGATACGCAGTATTTT. V usage is TRBV2 and J usage is TRBJ2-3, with TRBD1 matching over 8 bases. CDR1 is SNHLY, CDR2 FYNNEI, per germline. The V and J ends lost 3 bases and 4 bases, in that order; junction bases with no gene match: 6. The CDR3 runs 15 residues. Complete variable domain (other parts from reference TRBV2 and TRBJ2-3): EPEVTQTPSHQVTQMGQEVILRCVPISNHLYFYWYRQILGQKVEFLVSFYNNEISEKSEIFDDQFSVERPDGSNFTLKIRSTKLEDSAMYFCASSDVSGGADTQYFGPGTRLTVL.

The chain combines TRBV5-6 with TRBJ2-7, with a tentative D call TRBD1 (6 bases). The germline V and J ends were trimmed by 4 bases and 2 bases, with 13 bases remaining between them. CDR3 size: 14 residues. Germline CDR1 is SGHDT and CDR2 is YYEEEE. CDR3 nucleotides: TGTGCCAGCAGCCTGAGGGACACCGCCTACGAGCAGTACTTC. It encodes CASSLRDTAYEQYF. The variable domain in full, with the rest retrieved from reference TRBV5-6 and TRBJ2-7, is DAGVTQSPTHLIKTRGQQVTLRCSPKSGHDTVSWYQQALGQGPQFIFQYYEEEERQRGNFPDRFSGHQFPNYSSELNVNALLLGDSALYLCASSLRDTAYEQYFGPGTRLTVT.

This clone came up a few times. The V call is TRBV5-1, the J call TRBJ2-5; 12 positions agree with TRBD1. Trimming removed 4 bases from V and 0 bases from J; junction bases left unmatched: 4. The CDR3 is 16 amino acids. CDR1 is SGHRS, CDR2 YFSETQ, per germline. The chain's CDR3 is CASSPGTGGYQETQYF. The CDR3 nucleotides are TGCGCCAGCAGCCCGGGGACAGGGGGCTACCAAGAGACCCAGTACTTC.

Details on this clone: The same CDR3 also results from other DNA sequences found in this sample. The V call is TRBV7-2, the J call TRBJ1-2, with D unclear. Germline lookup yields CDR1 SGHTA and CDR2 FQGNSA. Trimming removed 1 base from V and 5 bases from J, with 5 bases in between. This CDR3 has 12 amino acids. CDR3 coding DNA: TGTGCCAGCAGCTTAGAAGGGTATGGCTACACCTTC. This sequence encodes CASSLEGYGYTF.

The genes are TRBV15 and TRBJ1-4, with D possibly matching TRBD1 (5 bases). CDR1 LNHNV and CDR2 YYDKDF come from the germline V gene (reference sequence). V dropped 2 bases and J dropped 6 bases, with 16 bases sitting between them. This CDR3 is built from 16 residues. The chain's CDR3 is CATSRLRTEGHEKLFF. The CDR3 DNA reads TGTGCCACCAGCAGACTCCGGACGGAGGGACATGAAAAACTGTTTTTT.

Here the CDR3 DNA reads TGTGCCAGCAGTTACCTCCAGGGGGGAGGAGAGACCCAGTACTTC. Protein product: CASSYLQGGGETQYF. The chain uses TRBV6-6 and TRBJ2-5; D perhaps matches TRBD1 (7 bases). This CDR3 is built from 15 residues. CDR1 MNHNY and CDR2 SVGAGI come from the germline V gene (reference sequence). V was cut by 2 bases and J by 4 bases, with 14 bases left in between.

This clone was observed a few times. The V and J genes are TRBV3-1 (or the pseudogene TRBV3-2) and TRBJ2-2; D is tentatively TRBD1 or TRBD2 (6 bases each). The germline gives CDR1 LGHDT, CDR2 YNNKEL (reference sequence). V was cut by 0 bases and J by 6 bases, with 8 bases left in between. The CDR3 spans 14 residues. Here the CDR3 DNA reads TGTGCCAGCAGCCAAGAAGGGGGGCCCGGGGAGCTGTTTTTT. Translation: CASSQEGGPGELFF.

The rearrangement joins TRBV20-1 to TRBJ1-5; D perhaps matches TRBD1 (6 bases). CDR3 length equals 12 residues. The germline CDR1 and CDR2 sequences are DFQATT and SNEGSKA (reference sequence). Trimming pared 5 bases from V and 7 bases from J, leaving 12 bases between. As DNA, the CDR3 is TGCAGTGCTGGTGGAGGGGGGCAGCCCCAGCATTTT. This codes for CSAGGGGQPQHF.